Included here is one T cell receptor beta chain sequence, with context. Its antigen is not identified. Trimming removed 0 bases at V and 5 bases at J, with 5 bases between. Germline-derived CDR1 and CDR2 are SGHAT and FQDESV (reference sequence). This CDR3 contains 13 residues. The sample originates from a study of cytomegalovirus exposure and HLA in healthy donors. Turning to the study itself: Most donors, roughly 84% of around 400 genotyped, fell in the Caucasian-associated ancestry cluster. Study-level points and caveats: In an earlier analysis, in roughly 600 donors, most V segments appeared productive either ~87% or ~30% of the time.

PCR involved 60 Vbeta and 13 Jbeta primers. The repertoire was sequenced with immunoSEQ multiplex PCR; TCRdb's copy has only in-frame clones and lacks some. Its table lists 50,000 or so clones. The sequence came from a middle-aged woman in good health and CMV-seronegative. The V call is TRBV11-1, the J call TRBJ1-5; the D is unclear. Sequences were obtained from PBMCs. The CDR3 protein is CASSLAADQPQHF. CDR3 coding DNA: TGTGCCAGCAGCTTAGCGGCCGATCAGCCCCAGCATTTT. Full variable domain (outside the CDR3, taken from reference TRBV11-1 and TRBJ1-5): EAEVAQSPRYKITEKSQAVAFWCDPISGHATLYWYRQILGQGPELLVQFQDESVVDDSQLPKDRFSAERLKGVDSTLKIQPAELGDSAMYLCASSLAADQPQHFGDGTRLSIL.